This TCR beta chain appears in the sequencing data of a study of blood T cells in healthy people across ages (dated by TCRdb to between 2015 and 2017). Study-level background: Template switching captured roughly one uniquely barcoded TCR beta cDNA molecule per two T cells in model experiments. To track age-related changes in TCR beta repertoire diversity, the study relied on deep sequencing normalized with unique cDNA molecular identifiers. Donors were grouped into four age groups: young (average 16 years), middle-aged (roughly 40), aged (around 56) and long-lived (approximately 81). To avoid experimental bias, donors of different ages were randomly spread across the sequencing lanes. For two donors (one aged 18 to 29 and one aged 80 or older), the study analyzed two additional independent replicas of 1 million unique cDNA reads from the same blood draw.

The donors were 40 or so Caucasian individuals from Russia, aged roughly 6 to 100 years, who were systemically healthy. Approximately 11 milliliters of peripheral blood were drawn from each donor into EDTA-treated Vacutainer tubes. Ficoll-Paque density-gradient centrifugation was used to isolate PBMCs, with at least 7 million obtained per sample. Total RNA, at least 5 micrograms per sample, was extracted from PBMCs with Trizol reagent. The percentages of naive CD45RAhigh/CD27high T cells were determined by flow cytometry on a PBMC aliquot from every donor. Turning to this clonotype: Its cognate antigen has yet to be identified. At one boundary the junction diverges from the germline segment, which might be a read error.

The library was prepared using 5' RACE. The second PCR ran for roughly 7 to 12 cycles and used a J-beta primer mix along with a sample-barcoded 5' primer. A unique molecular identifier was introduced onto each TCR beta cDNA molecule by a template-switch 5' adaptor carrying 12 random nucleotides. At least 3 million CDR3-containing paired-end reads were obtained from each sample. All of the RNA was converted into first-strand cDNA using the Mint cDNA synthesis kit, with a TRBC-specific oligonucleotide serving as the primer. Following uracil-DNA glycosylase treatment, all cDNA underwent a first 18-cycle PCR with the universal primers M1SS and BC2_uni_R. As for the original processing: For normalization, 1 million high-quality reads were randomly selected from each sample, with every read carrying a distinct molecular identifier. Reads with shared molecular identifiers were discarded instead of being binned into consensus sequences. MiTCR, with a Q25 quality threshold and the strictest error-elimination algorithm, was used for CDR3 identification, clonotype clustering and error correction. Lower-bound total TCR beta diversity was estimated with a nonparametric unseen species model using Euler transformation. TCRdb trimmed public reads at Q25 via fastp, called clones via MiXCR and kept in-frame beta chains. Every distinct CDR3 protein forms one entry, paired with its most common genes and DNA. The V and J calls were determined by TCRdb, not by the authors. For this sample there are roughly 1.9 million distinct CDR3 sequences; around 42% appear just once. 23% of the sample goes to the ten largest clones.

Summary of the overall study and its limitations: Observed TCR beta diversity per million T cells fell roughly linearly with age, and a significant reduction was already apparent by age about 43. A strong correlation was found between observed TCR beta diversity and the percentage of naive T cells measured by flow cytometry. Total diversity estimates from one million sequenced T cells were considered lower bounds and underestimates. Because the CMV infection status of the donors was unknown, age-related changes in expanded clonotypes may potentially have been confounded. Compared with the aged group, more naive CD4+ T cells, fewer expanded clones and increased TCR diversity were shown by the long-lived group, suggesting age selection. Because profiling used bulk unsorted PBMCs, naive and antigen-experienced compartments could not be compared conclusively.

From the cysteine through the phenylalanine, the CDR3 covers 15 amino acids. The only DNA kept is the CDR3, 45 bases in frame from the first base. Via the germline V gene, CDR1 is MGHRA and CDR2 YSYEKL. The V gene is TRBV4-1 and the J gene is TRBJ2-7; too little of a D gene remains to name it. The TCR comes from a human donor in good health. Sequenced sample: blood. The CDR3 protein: CASSQDPEFVYEQYF. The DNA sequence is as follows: TGCGCCAGCAGTCAAGATCCAGAGTTTGTCTACGAGCAGTACTTC.